These T cell receptor beta chains were read from a single sample in a study of shared clonotypes between healthy human individuals. Here immunoSEQ multiplex PCR was the method, and the copy in TCRdb shows in-frame clones only, minus some. The sample has 850,000 to 1,200,000 clones, under 80% seen once. Sequencing input: memory CD4+ T cells sorted from blood. The receptors were sampled from a man aged 18 to 29 in good health. Both conserved end residues are part of each CDR3. The D gene is left open where the match is weak. Some rows have no size entry. The others give once, few or many, or a class for an expanded clone.

j_call v_call d_call clone_size cdr3_nt cdr3_aa
TRBJ2-5 TRBV7-7 NA NA TGTGCTAGCAGCAGAACAGGCGCACGGGAGACCCAGTACTTC CASSRTGARETQYF
TRBJ1-6 TRBV28 TRBD1 once TGTGCCAGCAGTCGCCGGGACAGGGGATCGGCCTATAATTCACCCCTCCACTTT CASSRRDRGSAYNSPLHF
TRBJ2-5 TRBV11-2 NA NA TGTGCCAGCAGCTTAGGGGGGCCTCGACCGACCCAGTACTTC CASSLGGPRPTQYF
TRBJ2-3 TRBV18 TRBD2 NA TGTGCCAGCTCACCAGTTATTGGTTCGACTAGCGGGAGCACAGATACGCAGTATTTT CASSPVIGSTSGSTDTQYF
TRBJ2-2 TRBV11-1 TRBD2 NA TGTGCCAGCAGCGGCGGACTAGCGGGGGGGCGCGGGGAGCTGTTTTTT CASSGGLAGGRGELFF
TRBJ2-3 TRBV18 NA NA TGTGCCAGCTCACCACCGAGGGGGACAGATACGCAGTATTTT CASSPPRGTDTQYF
TRBJ1-1 TRBV27 NA few TGTGCCAGCAGTTTAAGGGCAGGGTCTAGGGGCACTGAAGCTTTCTTT CASSLRAGSRGTEAFF
TRBJ1-1 TRBV23-1 TRBD1 few TGCGCCAGCAGTCAACAGAACCGGGACAGGGACACCTACACTGAAGCTTTCTTT CASSQQNRDRDTYTEAFF
TRBJ2-1 TRBV10-3 TRBD2 NA TGTGCCACCAAGACTAGCGGGGGGGCCAATGAGCAGTTCTTC CATKTSGGANEQFF
TRBJ1-1 TRBV7-9 NA few TGTGCCAGCAGCTTTCACCAGGACTTGAACACTGAAGCTTTCTTT CASSFHQDLNTEAFF
TRBJ2-7 TRBV5-1 NA NA TGCGCCAGCAGCTTGGGATTGACAGGCCTAACCTACGAGCAGTACTTC CASSLGLTGLTYEQYF
TRBJ2-1 TRBV7-6 TRBD2 NA TGTGCCAGCAGCTTACAAGCGGGGGCCAATAATGAGCAGTTCTTC CASSLQAGANNEQFF
TRBJ1-5 TRBV7-2 NA NA TGTGCCAGCAGCCCTTATAATCAGCCCCAGCATTTT CASSPYNQPQHF
TRBJ2-3 TRBV5-1 TRBD2 NA TGCGCCAGCAGGCCCCCGGGACTAGCGGGGGTAGATACGCAGTATTTT CASRPPGLAGVDTQYF
TRBJ1-1 TRBV12-5 TRBD1 NA TGTGCTAGTGGTCCCACGACAGGGAAAACTGAAGCTTTCTTT CASGPTTGKTEAFF
TRBJ2-1 TRBV5-4 NA few TGTGCCAGCAGCTTGGCCCCCGCTTCCAATGAGCAGTTCTTC CASSLAPASNEQFF
TRBJ1-6 TRBV5-1 TRBD1 few TGCGCCAGCACCTCACGGGACAGGGGAATTTCACCCCTCCACTTT CASTSRDRGISPLHF
TRBJ2-5 TRBV5-1 NA NA TGCGCCAGCAGGAACGGGCTCCAAGAGACCCAGTACTTC CASRNGLQETQYF
TRBJ2-3 TRBV5-1 TRBD1 NA TGCGCCAGCAGCCCTACCAGGGGGTCGGTCCGTTTAAGCACAGATACGCAGTATTTT CASSPTRGSVRLSTDTQYF
TRBJ2-3 TRBV25-1 NA NA TGTGCCAGCCGCAGAGGGAGCACAGATACGCAGTATTTT CASRRGSTDTQYF
TRBJ2-5 TRBV7-2 NA NA TGTGCCAGCAGCTTAGTGGCTACCGAAGAGACCCAGTACTTC CASSLVATEETQYF
TRBJ2-5 TRBV18 NA NA TGTGCCAGCTCACCTGCCCAAGAGACCCAGTACTTC CASSPAQETQYF
TRBJ2-3 TRBV11-3 NA NA TGTGCCAGCAGCTTAGGAGGGGCAGAAACAGATACGCAGTATTTT CASSLGGAETDTQYF